A single sample is the source of the 10 T cell receptor beta chains below, sequenced in a study of shared clonotypes between healthy human individuals (dated by TCRdb to 2018 to 2020). The receptor library was made with the immunoSEQ multiplex PCR assay. The immuneACCESS repertoire file appears here via TCRdb, limited to in-frame rearrangements. These files lack a portion of the clones; in checked studies, under half of the deficit traces to unresolved V genes, and the cause of the others is not known. Counted in this sample were hundreds of thousands of clones; more than 75% of them appeared once. The ten largest clones add up to 16% of the sample. Sequenced input: memory CD8+ T cells sorted from blood. This specimen's cell subset or site label, interpreted: CD45RO+ cells pooled with CCR7-negative TemRA cells. The receptors here all came from a man between 18 and 35 years old in good health.

V usage is TRBV30 and J usage is TRBJ1-1; TRBD1 is a possible D gene (5 bases). Trimming took 0 bases from V and 4 from J, leaving 9 bases between them. The CDR3 loop spans 13 amino acids. CDR1 is GTSNPN, CDR2 SVGIG, per germline (reference sequence). CDR3 region: CAWSVSGATEAFF. The CDR3 DNA sequence: TGTGCCTGGAGTGTAAGTGGGGCCACTGAAGCTTTCTTT.

The chain employs TRBV4-1 and TRBJ2-1, with 11 bases fitting TRBD2. This CDR3 is built from 14 residues. The ends lost 3 bases at V and 15 bases at J; junction bases unmatched: 10. The germline gives CDR1 MGHRA, CDR2 YSYEKL. The DNA of the CDR3 is TGCGCCAGCAGCCACGCCGGGACTAGCGGCAATCTGTTCTTC. Amino acid sequence: CASSHAGTSGNLFF.

This chain links TRBV5-1 with TRBJ1-5; 7 bases line up with TRBD1. There are 14 residues in the CDR3. Per the germline V gene, CDR1 is SGHRS and CDR2 is YFSETQ. Trimming removed 2 bases from V and 7 bases from J; junction bases left unmatched: 6. The CDR3 sequence: CASSLTGVVQPQHF. The CDR3 coding sequence is TGCGCCAGCAGCTTAACAGGGGTTGTACAGCCCCAGCATTTT.

The chain recombines TRBV11-2 with TRBJ2-3, with 10 bases fitting TRBD2. Germline V lookup: CDR1 SGHAT, CDR2 FQNNGV. With V trimmed by 0 bases and J by 0 bases, 9 bases remained unmatched. The CDR3 runs to 19 residues. The CDR3 spells CASSLDGLAVIASTDTQYF. The CDR3, as DNA: TGTGCCAGCAGCTTAGATGGACTAGCGGTGATTGCAAGCACAGATACGCAGTATTTT.

This chain connects TRBV5-4 to TRBJ1-1; D is uncertain. The CDR3 is 12 residues long. Trimming cost V 9 bases and J 0 bases, with 9 bases left between them. The germline gives CDR1 SGHNT, CDR2 YYREEE (reference sequence). The CDR3 loop is CATLDLNTEAFF. For the CDR3, the DNA is TGTGCCACGCTGGACTTGAACACTGAAGCTTTCTTT.

A remark on this clone: The sample has other DNA sequences that encode this CDR3 too. The CDR3 DNA follows: TGTGCCAGCAGCTTAGGAGTAGGCAGCTACGAGCAGTACTTC. It is translated as CASSLGVGSYEQYF. The rearrangement links TRBV7-3 to TRBJ2-7; no firm D call. The germline V gene encodes CDR1 SGHTA and CDR2 FQGTGA. The CDR3 covers 14 residues. The ends were cut back, 2 bases at V and 3 bases at J, with 11 bases in the middle.

The chain carries TRBV5-4 and TRBJ2-5; maybe TRBD2 (6 bases). This CDR3 is built from 14 residues. The V gene lost 3 bases and the J gene lost 5 bases, with 14 bases spanning the gap. Looked up from germline, CDR1 is SGHNT and CDR2 is YYREEE (reference sequence). The CDR3 DNA is TGTGCCAGCAGCTGGGCTGGAGGGCTCGAGACCCAGTACTTC. This translates into CASSWAGGLETQYF.

The gene calls are TRBV6-5 and TRBJ2-2; 11 nucleotides align to TRBD2. V shed 1 base, J shed 8 bases, and the junction held 6 bases outside the gene matches. CDR1 is MNHEY and CDR2 is SVGAGI in the germline V gene. This CDR3 spans 16 amino acids. In nucleotides, the CDR3 is TGTGCCAGCAGTTACTTCCCTAGCGGGAGGCTGGGGGAGCTGTTTTTT. This encodes CASSYFPSGRLGELFF.

V is TRBV7-9 and J is TRBJ1-4, with D possibly TRBD1 on 5 matching bases. The CDR3 covers 16 residues. CDR1 is SEHNR and CDR2 is FQNEAQ in the germline V gene (reference sequence). V was cut by 5 bases and J by 7 bases, with 20 bases left in between. The CDR3 sequence: CASSPSEGGGSEKLFF. The CDR3 DNA reads as TGTGCCAGCAGCCCCAGCGAAGGTGGGGGGAGTGAAAAACTGTTTTTT.

CDR3 residues: CASSMRRDLNTEAFF. The CDR3 DNA is TGCGCCAGCAGCATGCGTCGGGACTTGAACACTGAAGCTTTCTTT. The rearrangement uses TRBV4-1 and TRBJ1-1; tentative D call: TRBD1 (5 bases). Germline assignment: CDR1 MGHRA and CDR2 YSYEKL. The CDR3 loop spans 15 amino acids. Trimming cost V 5 bases and J 0 bases, with 13 bases left between them.